These T cell receptor beta chains were read from a single sample in a study of blood T cell repertoires in COVID-19. This table comes from immunoSEQ multiplex PCR, and its TCRdb copy is limited to in-frame clones, with some not included. The table records about 320,000 clones, 85% of them present only once. The source material was PBMCs or T cells enriched from blood (not recorded which). The receptor set was obtained from a woman between 25 and 40 years old who had been exposed to COVID-19. CDR3s include the opening cysteine and the closing phenylalanine or tryptophan. The order of the fields is V gene, clone size, J gene, D gene, CDR3 DNA, CDR3 protein. The D gene is left open where the match is weak. Clone size is shown for a subset of rows, as once, few, many or a class of expanded clone.

TRBV18	once	TRBJ1-1	TRBD1	TGTGCCAGCTCACCCAATAGTCCAGACAGGGGATGGGCTGAAGCTTTCTTT	CASSPNSPDRGWAEAFF
TRBV28	-	TRBJ2-1	-	TGTGCCAGCAGACCGAACGGGAAAACGGATGAGCAGTTCTTC	CASRPNGKTDEQFF
TRBV19	-	TRBJ2-5	TRBD2	TGTGCCAGTAGTATTATTTGGGCTAGCGGCCGGCAAGAGACCCAGTACTTC	CASSIIWASGRQETQYF
TRBV7-2	few	TRBJ2-5	TRBD2	TGTGCCAGCAGCTTACGCCTAGCGGGGGGGGAGACCCAGTACTTC	CASSLRLAGGETQYF
TRBV2	-	TRBJ1-2	-	TGTGCCAGCACAGGGGAGGGAAATGGCTACACCTTC	CASTGEGNGYTF
TRBV3-1/TRBV3-2	-	TRBJ2-7	-	TGTGCCAGCAGCCAAGCGGGTGAGCAGTACTTC	CASSQAGEQYF
TRBV6-2/TRBV6-3	few	TRBJ2-1	-	TGTGCCAGCAGTAGGACAGAGAGCTCCTACAATGAGCAGTTCTTC	CASSRTESSYNEQFF
TRBV9	-	TRBJ2-1	TRBD1	TGTGCCAGCAGCGGAGGACAGGGGCCCTACAATGAGCAGTTCTTC	CASSGGQGPYNEQFF
TRBV5-4	-	TRBJ1-5	-	TGTGCCAGCAGCTTTCTGGGGGGGCCCCAGCATTTT	CASSFLGGPQHF
TRBV5-1	-	TRBJ2-5	-	TGCGCCAGCAGCCTCAAACAGGGTAGTGGGGAGACCCAGTACTTC	CASSLKQGSGETQYF
TRBV6-4	few	TRBJ2-7	-	TGTGCCAGCACCGGACAGCCCTACGAGCAGTACTTC	CASTGQPYEQYF
TRBV2	-	TRBJ2-5	TRBD2	TGTGCCAGCAGGGAACTAGCGGGAGATGGGGAGACCCAGTACTTC	CASRELAGDGETQYF
TRBV7-9	-	TRBJ2-3	-	TGTGCCAGCAGCGGCGGGATTCTTAACGCAGATACGCAGTATTTT	CASSGGILNADTQYF
TRBV21-1	-	TRBJ1-2	-	TGTGCCAGCACCGGACAGTCCTATGGCTACACCTTC	CASTGQSYGYTF
TRBV5-1	-	TRBJ2-2	TRBD1	TGCGCCAGCAGCTTGGCGGTCACAGGGGGTAACACCGGGGAGCTGTTTTTT	CASSLAVTGGNTGELFF
TRBV7-3	-	TRBJ1-6	TRBD1	TGTGCCAGCAGCTTAACCGGACAGGGGAATTCACCCCTCCACTTT	CASSLTGQGNSPLHF
TRBV30	-	TRBJ2-7	-	TGTGCCTGGAGTGTGGGCCTCTACGAGCAGTACTTC	CAWSVGLYEQYF
TRBV27	-	TRBJ1-3	TRBD1	TGTGCCAGCAGCTGGACAGGAAGGGGGGCTGGAAACACCATATATTTT	CASSWTGRGAGNTIYF
TRBV28	-	TRBJ1-2	-	TGTGCCAGCACCGAGGCCTTACAGGTTTATGGCTACACCTTC	CASTEALQVYGYTF
TRBV2	-	TRBJ2-1	TRBD2	TGTGCCAGCAGTCCGACTAGCGGGGGTTCCTACAATGAGCAGTTCTTC	CASSPTSGGSYNEQFF
TRBV28	once	TRBJ1-2	-	TGTGCCAGCAGTTCACAGGTCTCTAGCTATGGCTACACCTTC	CASSSQVSSYGYTF
TRBV12-3/TRBV12-4	-	TRBJ2-7	-	TGTGCCAGCAGTTTAGTTATCTACGAGCAGTACTTC	CASSLVIYEQYF
TRBV11-2	-	TRBJ2-3	TRBD2	TGTGCCAGCAGCATTCGACTAGCGGGGGGCGCAGATACGCAGTATTTT	CASSIRLAGGADTQYF
TRBV7-9	-	TRBJ2-1	-	TGTGCCAGCAGCGAAAAGAGCTACAATGAGCAGTTCTTC	CASSEKSYNEQFF
TRBV5-1	-	TRBJ1-2	TRBD1	TGCGCCAGCAGCTTGCCCCCCCGACAGGGGATTTTTGTCTACACCTTC	CASSLPPRQGIFVYTF
TRBV13	-	TRBJ1-3	-	TGTGCCACCCAGACTGAGAGAAACACCATATATTTT	CATQTERNTIYF
TRBV7-3	medium-sized	TRBJ1-1	-	TGTGCCAGCAGCTGGGGCGGAGCCACTGAAGCTTTCTTT	CASSWGGATEAFF
TRBV15	once	TRBJ1-5	-	TGTGCCACCAGCAGCCGACATAGGGGAAGCAATCAGCCCCAGCATTTT	CATSSRHRGSNQPQHF
TRBV13	-	TRBJ2-7	-	TGTGCCAGCAGCTTGGGGGGGCTTATATACTACGAGCAGTACTTC	CASSLGGLIYYEQYF
TRBV7-9	-	TRBJ1-6	-	TGTGCCAGCAGCTCGGACAATTCTTCACCCCTCCACTTT	CASSSDNSSPLHF
TRBV28	once	TRBJ1-5	TRBD1	TGTGCCAGCAGTGGGACAGGGGGCAGCAATCAGCCCCAGCATTTT	CASSGTGGSNQPQHF
TRBV2	-	TRBJ2-7	-	TGTGCCAGCAGTGACCAGGGAATAGGGCAGTACTTC	CASSDQGIGQYF
TRBV10-1	once	TRBJ2-5	TRBD2	TGCGCCAGCAGTGAGTCGTTAGCGGGGGGGCTGGAGACCCAGTACTTC	CASSESLAGGLETQYF
TRBV2	many	TRBJ2-1	TRBD2	TGTGCCAGCCTACTAGCGGGGGGTTCCTACAATGAGCAGTTCTTC	CASLLAGGSYNEQFF
TRBV19	-	TRBJ1-4	-	TGTGCCAGTAGTATAGCAGGGGAAACTAATGAAAAACTGTTTTTT	CASSIAGETNEKLFF
TRBV15	-	TRBJ1-3	-	TGTGCCACCAGCAGTGCTTCGTTTAGCTCTGGAAACACCATATATTTT	CATSSASFSSGNTIYF
TRBV5-8	-	TRBJ1-1	-	TGTGCCAGCAGCCTACAGGGTTTCGAGAACACTGAAGCTTTCTTT	CASSLQGFENTEAFF
TRBV9	-	TRBJ2-2	-	TGTGCCAGCAGCGTCAACGGGGGCACCGGGGAGCTGTTTTTT	CASSVNGGTGELFF
TRBV28	-	TRBJ1-2	-	TGTGCCAGCAGTTTACTCCCGGGAAACTATGGCTACACCTTC	CASSLLPGNYGYTF
TRBV5-6	-	TRBJ2-4	TRBD2	TGTGCCAGCAGCTTGGTACTCCTAGCGGGAGTGAACATTCAGTACTTC	CASSLVLLAGVNIQYF
TRBV30	-	TRBJ1-2	-	TGTGCCTGGAGTGTACAGAGCAGCCTGGGCTACACCTTC	CAWSVQSSLGYTF
TRBV5-4	-	TRBJ1-6	TRBD1	TGTGCCAGCAGCTTAGGACAGGGTGGTTCACCCCTCCACTTT	CASSLGQGGSPLHF
TRBV6-6	-	TRBJ2-3	-	TGTGCCAGCAGTTACACCCGCGCAGATACGCAGTATTTT	CASSYTRADTQYF
TRBV6-5	once	TRBJ2-7	-	TGTGCCAGCAGTCCGACTAGTCTCGGCTTCGAGCAGTACTTC	CASSPTSLGFEQYF
TRBV2	-	TRBJ1-4	TRBD1	TGTGCCAGCAGTGTAAGGGGGCGTGATGAAAAACTGTTTTTT	CASSVRGRDEKLFF
TRBV2	-	TRBJ1-4	-	TGTGCCAGCAGTGTGAGGTCAGGGTATGGTGAAAAACTGTTTTTT	CASSVRSGYGEKLFF
TRBV10-3	-	TRBJ2-1	-	TGTGCCATTCTAGGTCCCTCCTACAATGAGCAGTTCTTC	CAILGPSYNEQFF